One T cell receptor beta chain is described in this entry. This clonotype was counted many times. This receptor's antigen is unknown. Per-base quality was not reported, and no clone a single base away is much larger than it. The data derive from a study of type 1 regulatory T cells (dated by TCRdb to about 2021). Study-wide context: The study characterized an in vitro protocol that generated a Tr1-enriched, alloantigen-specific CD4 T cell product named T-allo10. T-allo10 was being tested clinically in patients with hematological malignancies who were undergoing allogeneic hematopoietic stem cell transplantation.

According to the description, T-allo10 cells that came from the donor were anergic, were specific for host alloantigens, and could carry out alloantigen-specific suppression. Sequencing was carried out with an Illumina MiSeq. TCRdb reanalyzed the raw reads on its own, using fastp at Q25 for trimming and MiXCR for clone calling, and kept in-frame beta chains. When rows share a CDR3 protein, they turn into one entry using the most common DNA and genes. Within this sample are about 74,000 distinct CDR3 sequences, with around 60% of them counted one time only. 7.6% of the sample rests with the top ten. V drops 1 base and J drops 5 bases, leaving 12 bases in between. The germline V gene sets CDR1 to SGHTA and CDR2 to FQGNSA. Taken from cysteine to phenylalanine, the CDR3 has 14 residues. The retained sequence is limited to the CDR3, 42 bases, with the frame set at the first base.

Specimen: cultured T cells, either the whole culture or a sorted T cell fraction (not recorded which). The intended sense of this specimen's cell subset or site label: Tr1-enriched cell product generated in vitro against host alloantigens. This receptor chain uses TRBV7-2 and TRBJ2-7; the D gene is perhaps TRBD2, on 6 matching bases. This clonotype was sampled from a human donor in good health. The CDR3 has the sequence CASSLGQTGDEQYF. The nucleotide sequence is TGTGCCAGCAGCTTAGGACAGACGGGGGACGAGCAGTACTTC.